This T cell receptor (beta chain) appears in the sequencing data of a study of blood T cell repertoires in COVID-19 (dated by TCRdb to about 2020). A note on the overall study: Samples covering the acute and convalescent phases of COVID-19 were provided by collaborators in the United States, Italy and Spain. The material from the prospective study consisted of cDNA or gDNA derived from T cells, B-cell-depleted T cells, or PBMCs. The dataset comprised deeply sampled blood TCRbeta repertoires from subjects exposed to, actively infected with, or recovered from COVID-19. The repertoires were released in a freely available public database meant as a resource for research on the immune response to SARS-CoV-2. The samples were drawn from two sources: the first 160 participants of the ongoing ImmuneRACE study, and over 1,000 subjects contributed by 6 global collaborators. Sample metadata almost always included a de-identified subject ID, COVID-19 status, age in years and sex. Where available, HLA class I and class II types were taken from metadata supplied by the sample provider and were not determined by assay-based typing.

Overall study outcomes, separate from this receptor: Clinical and demographic metadata were provided uncurated, with the amount varying by source and participant.

A note on this clone: This receptor's antigen is unknown. It has no much larger one-base neighbor in the sample; base qualities were not kept.

TCRbeta CDR3 regions were amplified from genomic DNA using the immunoSEQ Assay, a bias-controlled multiplex PCR. Per the authors' processing: Within the assay, amplification of reference gene primers was used to estimate how many nucleated cells each sample contained. To quantify the absolute abundance of each unique TCRbeta CDR3 rearrangement, sequence reads were collapsed and filtered. Productive Simpson clonality was computed per sample as the square root of Simpson's diversity index over productive rearrangements. TCRdb retrieved this table from immuneACCESS and kept in-frame rearrangements only. Not all clones are present; in checked studies, unresolved V genes account for under half, and no reason is known for the remainder. V, J and clone size are taken as reported in that table, and D and trimming were inferred from the DNA itself. This sample gives approximately 250,000 clones in total; about 88% of them show up just once. Approximately 4% of the sample goes to the ten largest clones.

Whole blood was collected in K2EDTA tubes by collaborating institutions according to the institutions' own protocols. For TCRbeta analysis, collaborators shipped samples in one of three forms: frozen whole blood, isolated PBMCs, or DNA extracted from either of those sample types. Reading from cysteine to phenylalanine, the CDR3 counts 15 amino acids. Only the CDR3 part of the read is kept: 45 bases, read in frame from the first base. For CDR1 and CDR2, the germline V gene (reference sequence) lists SEHNR and FQNEAQ. Trimming removed 5 bases from V and 4 bases from J; the gene matches leave 1 base unexplained.

Source material: peripheral blood. This chain is built from TRBV7-9 and TRBJ2-2, with 13 bases in between that match TRBD2. The clonotype originates from a man aged 18 to 30 with active or convalescent COVID-19. The sequenced DNA is TGTGCCAGCAGCCGGACTAGCGGGAGCACCGGGGAGCTGTTTTTT. Translated, it gives CASSRTSGSTGELFF.